This is a list of T cell receptor beta chains from one sample in a study of cytomegalovirus exposure and HLA in healthy donors. The repertoire was sequenced with immunoSEQ multiplex PCR; TCRdb's copy has only in-frame clones and lacks some. The repertoire consists of approximately 100,000 clones, with roughly 63% occurring once and the leading ten covering approximately 5.5%. The material sequenced was PBMCs. The source of these receptors is a woman aged 70-85 years in good health and CMV-seropositive. Both conserved end residues are part of each CDR3. The D gene is left open where the match is weak. Some rows mark clone size as missing; the rest say once, few, many or name a class of expanded clone.

TRBD1	NA	TRBV30	TRBJ2-7	TGTGCCTGGAGAACTCCCGGGACAGGGGGCTACGAGCAGTACTTC	CAWRTPGTGGYEQYF
TRBD1	few	TRBV10-1	TRBJ2-7	TGCGCCAGCAGTGTGGACAGGGTTAAAGTAGAGCAGTACTTC	CASSVDRVKVEQYF
NA	NA	TRBV5-4	TRBJ1-1	TGTGCCAGCAGCTTGGCCAGTCAGAACACTGAAGCTTTCTTT	CASSLASQNTEAFF
TRBD2	NA	TRBV27	TRBJ2-7	TGTGCCAGCAGTTCCCCCGGCGGGGGGGCACCCTCCTACGAGCAGTACTTC	CASSSPGGGAPSYEQYF
NA	NA	TRBV5-4	TRBJ1-2	TGTGCCAGCAGCTTGGACGGGGGAAGAGGCTACACCTTC	CASSLDGGRGYTF
NA	NA	TRBV7-7	TRBJ2-5	TGTGCCAGCAGCTTGACACTCCAAGAGACCCAGTACTTC	CASSLTLQETQYF
NA	NA	TRBV15	TRBJ1-4	TGTGCCACCAGCAGATCGCGGGGTTTGGACGGAAAACTGTTTTTT	CATSRSRGLDGKLFF
TRBD2	few	TRBV5-1	TRBJ2-7	TGCGCCAGCAGCCGCGGGGAGGGAGGCTACGAGCAGTACTTC	CASSRGEGGYEQYF
NA	NA	TRBV6-5	TRBJ2-1	TGTGCCAGCAGTGCGCACAATGAGCAGTTCTTC	CASSAHNEQFF
TRBD1	NA	TRBV6-5	TRBJ2-7	TGTGCCAGCAGTTATGCCGGGACAGCCACCTACGAGCAGTACTTC	CASSYAGTATYEQYF
NA	NA	TRBV2	TRBJ2-3	TGTGCCAGCAGTGGGGAGTTAGTGGTAACAGATACGCAGTATTTT	CASSGELVVTDTQYF
TRBD1	NA	TRBV5-8	TRBJ1-1	TGTGCCAGCAGCTTGCCAGGGGGCCAGAACACTGAAGCTTTCTTT	CASSLPGGQNTEAFF
TRBD2	NA	TRBV9	TRBJ2-1	TGTGCCAGCAGCGTAGCTGGACTAGCGGGTTTCAATGAGCAGTTCTTC	CASSVAGLAGFNEQFF
TRBD2	NA	TRBV5-1	TRBJ2-5	TGCGCCAGCAGCCCCGCAGCGGGGACTCAAGAGACCCAGTACTTC	CASSPAAGTQETQYF
NA	NA	TRBV27	TRBJ1-4	TGTGCCAGCAGCAACGCAGGGGCAGGGTTTGAAAAACTGTTTTTT	CASSNAGAGFEKLFF
NA	NA	TRBV19	TRBJ2-5	TGTGCCAGTAGTAGCTACGGACAGCTTGGGGAGACCCAGTACTTC	CASSSYGQLGETQYF
TRBD2	few	TRBV6-5	TRBJ2-5	TGTGCCAGCAGTTCAAGCGGGGGAGGTCAAGAGACCCAGTACTTC	CASSSSGGGQETQYF
NA	NA	TRBV19	TRBJ1-3	TGTGCCAGTAGTACACTCGGGACTTACTACTCTGGAAACACCATATATTTT	CASSTLGTYYSGNTIYF
NA	NA	TRBV30	TRBJ1-2	TGTGCCTGGGGAGAGAACTATGGCTACACCTTC	CAWGENYGYTF
NA	NA	TRBV13	TRBJ2-1	TGTGCCAGCAGCCCCCCCTTTGGGAAGCGGAGCTCCTACAATGAGCAGTTCTTC	CASSPPFGKRSSYNEQFF
TRBD1	NA	TRBV15	TRBJ1-6	TGTGCCACCAGCAGAGACAGGGGGCTGGCCTCACCCCTCCACTTT	CATSRDRGLASPLHF
NA	NA	TRBV7-2	TRBJ1-5	TGTGCCAGCAGCTTAGCGGGTGGCCAGGGTGGTAGCGGCCAGCCCCAGCATTTT	CASSLAGGQGGSGQPQHF
NA	NA	TRBV5-4	TRBJ2-5	TGTGCCAGCAGCCCGGGACAAGAGACCCAGTACTTC	CASSPGQETQYF
TRBD2	once	TRBV7-9	TRBJ2-1	TGTGCCAGCAGCTTAGACGGGGGGGCTTACAATGAGCAGTTCTTC	CASSLDGGAYNEQFF
NA	NA	TRBV19	TRBJ1-5	TGTGCCAGTACGACTAGGGGCCCAGGTAGTCAGCCCCAGCATTTT	CASTTRGPGSQPQHF
NA	NA	TRBV30	TRBJ1-1	TGTGCCTGGAAACTAACAGGGACCTTGAACACTGAAGCTTTCTTT	CAWKLTGTLNTEAFF
TRBD2	NA	TRBV29-1	TRBJ2-5	TGCAGCGTGCGACTAGCGGGCCCCGGGGCCCAGTACTTC	CSVRLAGPGAQYF
TRBD2	few	TRBV25-1	TRBJ2-5	TGTGCCAGCAGTGATCCGACCGTCGCGGGGGGAGAGACCCAGTACTTC	CASSDPTVAGGETQYF
NA	NA	TRBV6-4	TRBJ2-1	TGTGCCAGCAGTCCGGGATTATACAATGAGCAGTTCTTC	CASSPGLYNEQFF
NA	NA	TRBV5-1	TRBJ1-3	TGCGCCAGCAGCTTGGCCGGGGGGTTATACGGAAACACCATATATTTT	CASSLAGGLYGNTIYF
NA	NA	TRBV19	TRBJ1-4	TGTGCCAGTAGTATGCGGGGAGAAGTTGAAAAACTGTTTTTT	CASSMRGEVEKLFF
TRBD1	NA	TRBV29-1	TRBJ2-1	TGCAGCGTTGAAGGCCTAGGACAGGTCCACAATGAGCAGTTCTTC	CSVEGLGQVHNEQFF
NA	NA	TRBV6-5	TRBJ1-1	TGTGCCAGCAGTTACTCCGGAGCCCTGAACACTGAAGCTTTCTTT	CASSYSGALNTEAFF